This TCR beta chain was profiled in a study of blood T cell repertoires in COVID-19. Trimming removed 4 bases from V and 5 bases from J, with 13 bases in between. Germline V CDR1 and CDR2: SGHNT, YYREEE (reference sequence). This CDR3 is built from 13 residues. Assay: immunoSEQ multiplex PCR; the TCRdb copy retains only in-frame clones and omits some. The table has some 190,000 clones, 70% to 90% seen once; the top ten hold 4% to 5%. Specimen: peripheral blood. The source of this sequence is a human donor in a cohort sampled during active COVID-19. This sequence joins TRBV5-4 and TRBJ2-7; perhaps TRBD2 as D (5 bases). CDR3 bases: TGTGCCAGCAGCCCGGACTTCGGGGACGAGCAGTACTTC. Translated, it gives CASSPDFGDEQYF. Complete variable domain (other parts from reference TRBV5-4 and TRBJ2-7): ETGVTQSPTHLIKTRGQQVTLRCSSQSGHNTVSWYQQALGQGPQFIFQYYREEENGRGNFPPRFSGLQFPNYSSELNVNALELDDSALYLCASSPDFGDEQYFGPGTRLTVT.